These 14 T cell receptor beta chains came from one sample sequenced in a study of blood T cell repertoires in COVID-19. Clones were read by immunoSEQ multiplex PCR, and TCRdb kept only the in-frame ones, dropping some. This sample has 120,000 to 150,000 clones, with around 89% found just once. The sample consisted of peripheral blood. Receptors were obtained from a woman aged 60 to 75 with active COVID-19.

The gene calls are TRBV5-5 and TRBJ1-5; tentatively, D is TRBD1 (6 bases). The CDR3 sequence is 15 residues long. Trimming left V 6 bases short and J 4 bases short, with 17 bases between. Germline V lookup: CDR1 SGHKS, CDR2 YYEKEE (reference sequence). CDR3 sequence reads: CASNSQGGINQPQHF. The CDR3 coding sequence is TGTGCCAGCAACTCACAGGGTGGAATAAATCAGCCCCAGCATTTT. Full variable domain (rest looked up from reference TRBV5-5 and TRBJ1-5): DAGVTQSPTHLIKTRGQQVTLRCSPISGHKSVSWYQQVLGQGPQFIFQYYEKEERGRGNFPDRFSARQFPNYSSELNVNALLLGDSALYLCASNSQGGINQPQHFGDGTRLSIL.

This chain connects TRBV9 to TRBJ2-1, with TRBD2 matching 14 bases. The CDR3 runs to 18 residues. The V gene end was trimmed by 3 bases and the J gene end by 1 base; junction bases not matched to a gene: 6. Germline V gene data show CDR1 as SGDLS and CDR2 as YYNGEE. CDR3 DNA sequence: TGTGCCAGCAGCGGGACTAGCGGGAGGAAGAGATCCTACAATGAGCAGTTCTTC. Translating gives CASSGTSGRKRSYNEQFF. Supplemented by reference TRBV9 and TRBJ2-1, the full variable domain reads DSGVTQTPKHLITATGQRVTLRCSPRSGDLSVYWYQQSLDQGLQFLIQYYNGEERAKGNILERFSAQQFPDLHSELNLSSLELGDSALYFCASSGTSGRKRSYNEQFFGPGTRLTVL.

V usage is TRBV11-3 and J usage is TRBJ2-2; 10 bases match TRBD1. This CDR3 spans 15 amino acids. Germline V CDR1 and CDR2: SGHNT, YENEEA. V trimming: 1 base; J trimming: 4 bases; junction bases outside the gene matches: 0. The CDR3 DNA follows: TGTGCCAGCAGCTTAGGGACAGGGGGCACCGGGGAGCTGTTTTTT. Translation gives CASSLGTGGTGELFF.

This chain uses TRBV7-3 with TRBJ2-1, with 7 bases aligning to TRBD2. J was trimmed by 9 bases and V by 5 bases; bases with no gene match: 7. This CDR3 is built from 13 residues. Germline loops: CDR1 SGHTA, CDR2 FQGTGA. This chain's CDR3 is CASSRRGGPEQFF. The CDR3 bases are TGTGCCAGCAGCCGCCGGGGAGGGCCTGAGCAGTTCTTC.

The chain employs TRBV6-5 and TRBJ1-1; D might be TRBD1 (5 bases). The ends were cut back, 6 bases at V and 0 bases at J, with 11 bases in the middle. CDR3 size: 14 residues. Germline V gene lookup returns CDR1 MNHEY and CDR2 SVGAGI. The CDR3 nucleotides read TGTGCCAGCAGGAGCGGGGGGTTGAACACTGAAGCTTTCTTT. This encodes CASRSGGLNTEAFF.

The CDR3 loop is CASSYEAYSPLHF. The CDR3 bases are TGTGCCAGCAGTTACGAGGCGTATTCACCCCTCCACTTT. V and J are TRBV6-5 and TRBJ1-6; no clear D gene. From germline, CDR1 is MNHEY and CDR2 SVGAGI. With 2 bases removed from V and 8 bases from J, the gap between germline ends came to 7 bases. The CDR3 is 13 amino acids.

The chain links TRBV2 to TRBJ2-7; the D gene is possibly TRBD2 (5 bases). Germline CDR1 is SNHLY and CDR2 is FYNNEI. This CDR3 comprises 15 residues. V gave up 6 bases and J gave up 3 bases, with 18 bases separating them. DNA for the CDR3: TGTGCCAGCAGGGCCCTCGGAAGCGGCGTCTACGAGCAGTACTTC. Protein sequence: CASRALGSGVYEQYF.

V is TRBV7-6 and J is TRBJ1-4; D remains unclear. Trimming pared 1 base from V and 7 bases from J, leaving 10 bases between. Per the germline V gene, CDR1 is SGHVS and CDR2 is FNYEAQ. CDR3 length equals 14 residues. CDR3 loop: CASSLGQVGEKLFF. As DNA, the CDR3 is TGTGCCAGCAGCTTAGGACAAGTTGGTGAAAAACTGTTTTTT.

The rearrangement joins TRBV20-1 to TRBJ2-2; 11 bases match TRBD2. This CDR3 spans 16 amino acids. Germline V gives CDR1 DFQATT, CDR2 SNEGSKA (reference sequence). With 3 bases clipped from V and 7 bases from J, the junction kept 10 bases outside the gene matches. The DNA of the CDR3 is TGCAGTGCTAGTGCGACGGGACTAGCGGCCAGCGGGGAGCTGTTTTTT. This translates into CSASATGLAASGELFF.

The CDR3 loop is CASSYDWARGSVAFF. For the CDR3, the DNA is TGTGCCAGCAGTTACGACTGGGCCAGGGGCTCGGTAGCTTTCTTT. The chain has TRBV6-5 and TRBJ1-1; TRBD1 is a possible D gene (6 bases). CDR3 length equals 15 residues. The germline V and J ends were trimmed by 2 bases and 10 bases, with 20 bases remaining between them. Germline CDR1 MNHEY, CDR2 SVGAGI.

The rearrangement uses TRBV11-2 and TRBJ2-2; D perhaps matches TRBD2 (5 bases). Germline lookup yields CDR1 SGHAT and CDR2 FQNNGV. Trimming stripped 5 bases from V and 3 bases from J, with 22 bases between. The CDR3 runs to 18 residues. In nucleotides, the CDR3 is TGTGCCAGCAGCCCCCAGGAGGCGGAGAGACTTTACACCGGGGAGCTGTTTTTT. It encodes CASSPQEAERLYTGELFF.

The chain employs TRBV13 and TRBJ1-2, with no clear D. CDR1 PRHDT and CDR2 FYEKMQ come from the germline V gene (reference sequence). V shed 4 bases and J shed 8 bases, with 8 bases lying between them. This CDR3 is built from 11 residues. Here the CDR3 reads CASSSPRGYTF. The CDR3 nucleotides read TGTGCCAGCAGCTCGCCTAGGGGCTACACCTTC.

This chain connects TRBV18 to TRBJ2-7; D perhaps matches TRBD1 (5 bases). Per the germline V gene, CDR1 is KGHSH and CDR2 is LQKENI. V shed 6 bases and J shed 4 bases, with 16 bases lying between them. This CDR3 region has 14 residues. The CDR3 protein is CASSPTPGAYEQYF. In nucleotides, the CDR3 is TGTGCCAGCTCCCCCACGCCTGGGGCATACGAGCAGTACTTC. The variable domain in full, with the rest retrieved from reference TRBV18 and TRBJ2-7, is NAGVMQNPRHLVRRRGQEARLRCSPMKGHSHVYWYRQLPEEGLKFMVYLQKENIIDESGMPKERFSAEFPKEGPSILRIQQVVRGDSAAYFCASSPTPGAYEQYFGPGTRLTVT.

V is TRBV29-1 and J is TRBJ1-2; perhaps TRBD1 as D (6 bases). CDR3 size: 12 residues. V was shortened by 7 bases and J by 8 bases, with 17 bases between the two germline ends. Germline V gene lookup returns CDR1 SQVTM and CDR2 ANQGSEA. The CDR3 DNA is TGCAGCGCTGGAGGGGGGGCGGAAGGCTACACCTTC. This translates into CSAGGGAEGYTF.